The T cell receptor (beta chain) described here comes from a study of blood T cell repertoires in COVID-19. Study information: T cells, B-cell-depleted T cells, or PBMCs supplied cDNA or gDNA.

J gave up 5 bases and V 7 bases, and 10 bases lay outside the gene matches. Germline CDR1 is SGHTA and CDR2 is FQGNSA. The CDR3 is 15 residues long. Assay used: immunoSEQ multiplex PCR; TCRdb lists only in-frame clones, some missing. Of about 170,000 clones listed, approximately 90% are singletons. Those enrolled in Seattle joined during active infection and were followed longitudinally afterward. The chain has TRBV7-2 and TRBJ1-5; TRBD1 agrees at 8 bases. The source is a man younger than 30 with COVID-19, enrolled during active disease. Sequencing was done on a sample of peripheral blood. CDR3 loop: CASTQGAGTDQPQHF. The CDR3 coding sequence is TGTGCCAGCACTCAGGGGGCGGGGACCGATCAGCCCCAGCATTTT.